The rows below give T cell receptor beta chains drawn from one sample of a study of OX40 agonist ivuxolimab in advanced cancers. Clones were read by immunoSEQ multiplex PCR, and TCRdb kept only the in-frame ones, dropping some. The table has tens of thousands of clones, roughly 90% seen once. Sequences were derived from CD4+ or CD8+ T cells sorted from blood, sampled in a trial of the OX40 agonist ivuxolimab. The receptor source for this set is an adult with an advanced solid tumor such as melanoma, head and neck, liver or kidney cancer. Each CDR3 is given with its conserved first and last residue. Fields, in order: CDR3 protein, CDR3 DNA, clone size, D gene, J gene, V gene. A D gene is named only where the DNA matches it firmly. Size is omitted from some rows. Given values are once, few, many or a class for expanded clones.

cdr3_aa: CASRLLEGGYNEQFF
cdr3_nt: TGTGCCAGCAGACTTCTAGAAGGCGGCTACAATGAGCAGTTCTTC
clone_size: -
d_call: -
j_call: TRBJ2-1
v_call: TRBV6-1

cdr3_aa: CASSYASGRYNEQFF
cdr3_nt: TGTGCCAGCAGCTACGCTAGCGGGCGATACAATGAGCAGTTCTTC
clone_size: -
d_call: TRBD2
j_call: TRBJ2-1
v_call: TRBV7-2

cdr3_aa: CASSPSSGRMSEQYF
cdr3_nt: TGTGCCAGCAGCCCGTCTAGCGGGAGAATGAGCGAGCAGTACTTC
clone_size: -
d_call: TRBD2
j_call: TRBJ2-7
v_call: TRBV13

cdr3_aa: CASSEGWTVYTDTQYF
cdr3_nt: TGTGCCAGCAGTGAAGGTTGGACGGTCTACACAGATACGCAGTATTTT
clone_size: -
d_call: -
j_call: TRBJ2-3
v_call: TRBV6-1

cdr3_aa: CASSIGAGPTYEQYF
cdr3_nt: TGTGCCAGTAGTATAGGGGCAGGGCCTACCTACGAGCAGTACTTC
clone_size: once
d_call: -
j_call: TRBJ2-7
v_call: TRBV19

cdr3_aa: CASSPPGQFF
cdr3_nt: TGTGCCAGCAGTCCGCCAGGGCAGTTCTTC
clone_size: once
d_call: -
j_call: TRBJ2-1
v_call: TRBV27

cdr3_aa: CASSLKGFAGNTIYF
cdr3_nt: TGTGCCAGCAGTTTAAAAGGGTTTGCGGGAAACACCATATATTTT
clone_size: -
d_call: -
j_call: TRBJ1-3
v_call: TRBV27

cdr3_aa: CASSLAGPGRYIQYF
cdr3_nt: TGTGCCAGCAGCTTGGCAGGACCGGGGCGGTACATTCAGTACTTC
clone_size: -
d_call: -
j_call: TRBJ2-4
v_call: TRBV5-8

cdr3_aa: CASSYGGVLASRNRELFF
cdr3_nt: TGTGCCAGCAGTTATGGGGGTGTATTGGCTAGTAGGAACCGGGAGCTGTTTTTT
clone_size: once
d_call: -
j_call: TRBJ2-2
v_call: TRBV28

cdr3_aa: CASSLVGGQGHDEQFF
cdr3_nt: TGTGCCAGCAGCTTAGTGGGAGGACAGGGGCACGATGAGCAGTTCTTC
clone_size: -
d_call: TRBD1
j_call: TRBJ2-1
v_call: TRBV7-9

cdr3_aa: CASSLRVFGGDYEQYF
cdr3_nt: TGTGCCAGCAGTTTGAGGGTATTTGGGGGCGACTACGAGCAGTACTTC
clone_size: -
d_call: -
j_call: TRBJ2-7
v_call: TRBV28

cdr3_aa: CASSEEGSGRGETQYF
cdr3_nt: TGTGCCAGCAGTGAAGAAGGCAGCGGGCGAGGGGAGACCCAGTACTTC
clone_size: -
d_call: -
j_call: TRBJ2-5
v_call: TRBV2

cdr3_aa: CASGTSGDNEQFF
cdr3_nt: TGTGCCAGTGGGACTAGCGGGGACAATGAGCAGTTCTTC
clone_size: -
d_call: TRBD2
j_call: TRBJ2-1
v_call: TRBV19

cdr3_aa: CSVRKGGNTEAFF
cdr3_nt: TGCAGCGTAAGGAAGGGTGGGAACACTGAAGCTTTCTTT
clone_size: -
d_call: -
j_call: TRBJ1-1
v_call: TRBV29-1

cdr3_aa: CASGSGVRETQYF
cdr3_nt: TGTGCCAGCGGATCGGGGGTCAGAGAGACCCAGTACTTC
clone_size: -
d_call: -
j_call: TRBJ2-5
v_call: TRBV9

cdr3_aa: CASSPRGQGSEKLFF
cdr3_nt: TGCGCCAGCAGCCCTCGGGGGCAGGGCAGTGAAAAACTGTTTTTT
clone_size: -
d_call: -
j_call: TRBJ1-4
v_call: TRBV5-1

cdr3_aa: CASSLEGNYGYTF
cdr3_nt: TGTGCCAGCAGCTTGGAGGGGAACTATGGCTACACCTTC
clone_size: -
d_call: -
j_call: TRBJ1-2
v_call: TRBV5-4

cdr3_aa: CASSLGQIQETQYF
cdr3_nt: TGTGCCAGCAGCTTGGGACAGATCCAAGAGACCCAGTACTTC
clone_size: once
d_call: -
j_call: TRBJ2-5
v_call: TRBV5-6

cdr3_aa: CASSPYGAQGNQPQHF
cdr3_nt: TGTGCCAGCAGCCCCTACGGGGCCCAGGGCAATCAGCCCCAGCATTTT
clone_size: once
d_call: -
j_call: TRBJ1-5
v_call: TRBV7-8

cdr3_aa: CASSSGIQPQHF
cdr3_nt: TGCGCCAGCAGCTCAGGGATTCAGCCCCAGCATTTT
clone_size: -
d_call: -
j_call: TRBJ1-5
v_call: TRBV10-1

cdr3_aa: CASSLDGDYGYTF
cdr3_nt: TGTGCCAGCAGCTTAGATGGGGACTATGGCTACACCTTC
clone_size: -
d_call: -
j_call: TRBJ1-2
v_call: TRBV7-2

cdr3_aa: CASTRTGVTGELFF
cdr3_nt: TGTGCCAGCACCAGGACAGGGGTCACCGGGGAGCTGTTTTTT
clone_size: -
d_call: TRBD1
j_call: TRBJ2-2
v_call: TRBV25-1

cdr3_aa: CASTGHNEQFF
cdr3_nt: TGTGCCAGCACAGGGCACAATGAGCAGTTCTTC
clone_size: once
d_call: -
j_call: TRBJ2-1
v_call: TRBV6-5

cdr3_aa: CAILGTGITEAFF
cdr3_nt: TGTGCCATCCTCGGGACAGGGATCACTGAAGCTTTCTTT
clone_size: -
d_call: TRBD1
j_call: TRBJ1-1
v_call: TRBV10-3

cdr3_aa: CASSLRGLAEISEQYF
cdr3_nt: TGTGCCAGCAGTTTAAGGGGACTAGCGGAGATCTCCGAGCAGTACTTC
clone_size: -
d_call: TRBD2
j_call: TRBJ2-7
v_call: TRBV28

cdr3_aa: CASTSRGEQFF
cdr3_nt: TGTGCCAGTACTAGCCGCGGTGAGCAGTTCTTC
clone_size: -
d_call: -
j_call: TRBJ2-1
v_call: TRBV7-8

cdr3_aa: CAISNRDSDNEQFF
cdr3_nt: TGTGCCATCAGTAACCGGGACTCGGACAATGAGCAGTTCTTC
clone_size: -
d_call: -
j_call: TRBJ2-1
v_call: TRBV10-3

cdr3_aa: CASSLEGTLPVHQPQHF
cdr3_nt: TGTGCCAGCAGCTTAGAGGGTACCCTCCCGGTCCATCAGCCCCAGCATTTT
clone_size: -
d_call: -
j_call: TRBJ1-5
v_call: TRBV11-2

cdr3_aa: CASSSRNTGELFF
cdr3_nt: TGTGCCAGCAGTTCCAGGAACACCGGGGAGCTGTTTTTT
clone_size: few
d_call: -
j_call: TRBJ2-2
v_call: TRBV28

cdr3_aa: CASTREGNLWGNTEAFF
cdr3_nt: TGCGCCAGCACCCGGGAGGGCAACCTCTGGGGAAACACTGAAGCTTTCTTT
clone_size: -
d_call: -
j_call: TRBJ1-1
v_call: TRBV10-2

cdr3_aa: CASSYWAGGTYNEQFF
cdr3_nt: TGTGCCAGCAGCTATTGGGCGGGAGGTACCTACAATGAGCAGTTCTTC
clone_size: -
d_call: TRBD2
j_call: TRBJ2-1
v_call: TRBV5-4

cdr3_aa: CASNGLGTGINQPQHF
cdr3_nt: TGTGCCAGTAACGGGTTGGGGACAGGGATTAATCAGCCCCAGCATTTT
clone_size: few
d_call: TRBD1
j_call: TRBJ1-5
v_call: TRBV19

cdr3_aa: CASSNREGNEQYF
cdr3_nt: TGTGCCAGCAGCAACAGGGAGGGAAACGAGCAGTACTTC
clone_size: -
d_call: -
j_call: TRBJ2-7
v_call: TRBV7-3

cdr3_aa: CASSYRGINQPQHF
cdr3_nt: TGTGCCAGCAGTTACAGGGGGATCAATCAGCCCCAGCATTTT
clone_size: -
d_call: TRBD1
j_call: TRBJ1-5
v_call: TRBV28

cdr3_aa: CASSVEVTGELFF
cdr3_nt: TGTGCCAGCAGCGTGGAGGTAACCGGGGAGCTGTTTTTT
clone_size: -
d_call: -
j_call: TRBJ2-2
v_call: TRBV9

cdr3_aa: CASSSNRDYFGSTDTQYF
cdr3_nt: TGTGCCAGCAGCTCAAACCGGGACTACTTCGGTAGCACAGATACGCAGTATTTT
clone_size: -
d_call: TRBD2
j_call: TRBJ2-3
v_call: TRBV11-3

cdr3_aa: CASRGSGKYNEQFF
cdr3_nt: TGTGCCAGCCGGGGGAGCGGGAAATACAATGAGCAGTTCTTC
clone_size: -
d_call: TRBD2
j_call: TRBJ2-1
v_call: TRBV28

cdr3_aa: CASSGTAFVWPQHF
cdr3_nt: TGTGCCAGTAGCGGGACCGCATTTGTATGGCCCCAGCATTTT
clone_size: -
d_call: -
j_call: TRBJ1-5
v_call: TRBV19

cdr3_aa: CASSQELRSEQYF
cdr3_nt: TGTGCCAGCAGCCAAGAACTTAGAAGCGAGCAGTACTTC
clone_size: once
d_call: -
j_call: TRBJ2-7
v_call: TRBV14

cdr3_aa: CASSPTEASTEAFF
cdr3_nt: TGTGCCAGCTCACCGACAGAGGCGAGCACTGAAGCTTTCTTT
clone_size: -
d_call: -
j_call: TRBJ1-1
v_call: TRBV18

cdr3_aa: CASGSYEQYF
cdr3_nt: TGTGCCAGCGGCTCCTACGAGCAGTACTTC
clone_size: -
d_call: -
j_call: TRBJ2-7
v_call: TRBV6-1

cdr3_aa: CASSFTGSVVTQYF
cdr3_nt: TGTGCCAGCAGTTTTACAGGGAGTGTGGTGACCCAGTACTTC
clone_size: -
d_call: -
j_call: TRBJ2-5
v_call: TRBV28

cdr3_aa: CARQAEETQYF
cdr3_nt: TGTGCCCGCCAGGCGGAGGAGACCCAGTACTTC
clone_size: -
d_call: -
j_call: TRBJ2-5
v_call: TRBV2

cdr3_aa: CAWKVGEPNTEAFF
cdr3_nt: TGTGCCTGGAAGGTCGGGGAACCGAACACTGAAGCTTTCTTT
clone_size: -
d_call: -
j_call: TRBJ1-1
v_call: TRBV30

cdr3_aa: CASSLPGQLETQYF
cdr3_nt: TGTGCCAGCAGCCTGCCGGGACAATTAGAGACCCAGTACTTC
clone_size: -
d_call: -
j_call: TRBJ2-5
v_call: TRBV5-4

cdr3_aa: CASSQEAAGGIPYEQYF
cdr3_nt: TGCGCCAGCAGCCAAGAAGCTGCAGGGGGCATCCCCTACGAGCAGTACTTC
clone_size: -
d_call: TRBD1
j_call: TRBJ2-7
v_call: TRBV4-3

cdr3_aa: CASSRDYRYEQYF
cdr3_nt: TGCGCCAGCAGCCGGGACTATCGCTACGAGCAGTACTTC
clone_size: -
d_call: TRBD2
j_call: TRBJ2-7
v_call: TRBV10-1

cdr3_aa: CASSLSYPHSRKFF
cdr3_nt: TGTGCCAGCAGTTTATCTTACCCGCACAGTAGGAAGTTCTTC
clone_size: -
d_call: -
j_call: TRBJ2-1
v_call: TRBV27

cdr3_aa: CASSPTQGQANEKLFF
cdr3_nt: TGTGCCAGCAGTCCTACCCAGGGACAGGCTAATGAAAAACTGTTTTTT
clone_size: -
d_call: TRBD1
j_call: TRBJ1-4
v_call: TRBV6-6

cdr3_aa: CASRPTSGVNNEQFF
cdr3_nt: TGTGCCAGCAGACCGACTAGCGGGGTTAACAATGAGCAGTTCTTC
clone_size: -
d_call: TRBD2
j_call: TRBJ2-1
v_call: TRBV6-5

cdr3_aa: CASSEPVSYGYTF
cdr3_nt: TGTGCCAGCAGTGAACCAGTGAGCTATGGCTACACCTTC
clone_size: -
d_call: -
j_call: TRBJ1-2
v_call: TRBV6-1

cdr3_aa: CASRMTGSYEQYF
cdr3_nt: TGTGCCAGCAGGATGACAGGGTCGTACGAGCAGTACTTC
clone_size: -
d_call: TRBD1
j_call: TRBJ2-7
v_call: TRBV5-6

cdr3_aa: CASSQDRGGLLNEQFF
cdr3_nt: TGTGCCAGCAGCCAAGATCGGGGTGGTTTACTGAATGAGCAGTTCTTC
clone_size: -
d_call: -
j_call: TRBJ2-1
v_call: TRBV14

cdr3_aa: CASSLGLPPQEKLFF
cdr3_nt: TGTGCCAGCAGTTTGGGGTTGCCCCCACAGGAAAAACTGTTTTTT
clone_size: few
d_call: -
j_call: TRBJ1-4
v_call: TRBV27

cdr3_aa: CASSSGRLETQYF
cdr3_nt: TGTGCCAGCAGCTCGGGACGCTTAGAGACCCAGTACTTC
clone_size: -
d_call: -
j_call: TRBJ2-5
v_call: TRBV7-2

cdr3_aa: CASSEYEQGGHYNEQFF
cdr3_nt: TGTGCCAGCAGTGAATACGAACAGGGGGGCCATTACAATGAGCAGTTCTTC
clone_size: -
d_call: TRBD1
j_call: TRBJ2-1
v_call: TRBV25-1

cdr3_aa: CASSLALNNEQFF
cdr3_nt: TGCGCCAGCAGCCTAGCGCTGAACAATGAGCAGTTCTTC
clone_size: -
d_call: -
j_call: TRBJ2-1
v_call: TRBV5-1

cdr3_aa: CASSGYRVDEQFF
cdr3_nt: TGTGCCAGCAGTGGCTACAGGGTGGATGAGCAGTTCTTC
clone_size: -
d_call: -
j_call: TRBJ2-1
v_call: TRBV6-1

cdr3_aa: CASSLDSNTGELFF
cdr3_nt: TGTGCCAGCAGCTTGGACTCTAACACCGGGGAGCTGTTTTTT
clone_size: -
d_call: -
j_call: TRBJ2-2
v_call: TRBV5-8

cdr3_aa: CASSSAGTFEQYF
cdr3_nt: TGTGCCAGCAGCTCAGCCGGGACCTTCGAGCAGTACTTC
clone_size: -
d_call: -
j_call: TRBJ2-7
v_call: TRBV11-2